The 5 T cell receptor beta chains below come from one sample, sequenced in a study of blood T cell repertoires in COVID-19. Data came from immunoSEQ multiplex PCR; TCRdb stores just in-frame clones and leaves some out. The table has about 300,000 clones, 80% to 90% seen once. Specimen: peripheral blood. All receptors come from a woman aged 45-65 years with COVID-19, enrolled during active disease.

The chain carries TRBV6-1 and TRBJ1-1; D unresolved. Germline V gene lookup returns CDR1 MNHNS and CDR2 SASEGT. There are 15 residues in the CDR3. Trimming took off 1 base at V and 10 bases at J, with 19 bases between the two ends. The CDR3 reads CASSEVLAAFIRAFF. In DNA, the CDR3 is TGTGCCAGCAGTGAAGTATTGGCGGCCTTCATAAGAGCTTTCTTT.

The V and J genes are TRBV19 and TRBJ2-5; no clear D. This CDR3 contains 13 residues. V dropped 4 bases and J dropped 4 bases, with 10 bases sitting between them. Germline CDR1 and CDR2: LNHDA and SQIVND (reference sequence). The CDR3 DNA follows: TGTGCCAGTAGTACCCAGACAAGAGAGACCCAGTACTTC. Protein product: CASSTQTRETQYF.

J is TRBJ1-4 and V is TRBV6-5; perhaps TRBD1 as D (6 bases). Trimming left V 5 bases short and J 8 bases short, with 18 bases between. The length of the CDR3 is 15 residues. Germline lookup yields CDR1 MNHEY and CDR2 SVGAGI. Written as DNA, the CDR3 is TGTGCCAGCAGTCTGACAGGTTCGGCGAGGGAAAAACTGTTTTTT. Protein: CASSLTGSAREKLFF.

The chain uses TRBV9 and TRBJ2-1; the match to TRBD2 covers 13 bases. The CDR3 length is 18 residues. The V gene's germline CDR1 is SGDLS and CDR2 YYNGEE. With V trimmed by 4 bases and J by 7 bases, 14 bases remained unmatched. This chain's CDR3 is CASSLLRTSGSLLNEQFF. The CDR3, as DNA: TGTGCCAGCAGCTTACTAAGGACTAGCGGGAGTTTGTTGAATGAGCAGTTCTTC.

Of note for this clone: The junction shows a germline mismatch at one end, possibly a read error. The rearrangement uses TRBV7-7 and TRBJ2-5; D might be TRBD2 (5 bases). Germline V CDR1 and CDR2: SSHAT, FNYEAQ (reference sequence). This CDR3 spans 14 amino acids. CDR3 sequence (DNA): TGTGCTAGCAGCTTAGACGGAGGAGGAGGGACCCAGTACTTC. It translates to CASSLDGGGGTQYF.